One and the same sample provided the 11 T cell receptor beta chains below, sequenced in a study of T cell responses to AZD1222 COVID-19 vaccine. TCRdb's table, derived via immunoSEQ multiplex PCR, lists solely in-frame clones and lacks some. The sample carries 120,000 or so clones, 90% recorded once. The source was peripheral blood, collected on day 0 of AZD1222 vaccination. All receptors derive from an adult in good health.

The genes are TRBV5-4 and TRBJ1-1, with no clear D. The germline V and J ends were trimmed by 4 bases and 4 bases, with 8 bases remaining between them. CDR3 length: 12 residues. Germline lookup yields CDR1 SGHNT and CDR2 YYREEE (reference sequence). The DNA for the CDR3 is TGTGCCAGCAGCGGGCCATTCACTGAAGCTTTCTTT. This codes for CASSGPFTEAFF.

The rearrangement uses TRBV5-4 and TRBJ1-1; 11 nucleotides match TRBD1. The CDR3 is 15 residues long. CDR1 SGHNT and CDR2 YYREEE come from the germline V gene (reference sequence). After removal of 2 bases from V and 3 bases from J, the junction contained 3 bases not matched to a gene. The CDR3 DNA reads TGTGCCAGCAGCTTATTGGGACAGGGGGACACTGAAGCTTTCTTT. Protein product: CASSLLGQGDTEAFF.

V gene TRBV27 combines with J gene TRBJ2-7, with 7 nucleotides matching TRBD1. The CDR3 consists of 15 residues. CDR1 is MNHEY, CDR2 SMNVEV, per germline (reference sequence). Trimming removed 5 bases from V and 5 bases from J; junction bases left unmatched: 12. The CDR3 DNA reads TGTGCCAGCAGTCCTTTTCCCCAGGGGGTAAACGAGCAGTACTTC. Amino acids: CASSPFPQGVNEQYF.

This clone was recorded once. The CDR3 sequence: CASSQAGQTNYGYTF. The CDR3 bases are TGCGCCAGCAGTCAAGCGGGACAGACTAACTATGGCTACACCTTC. The chain couples TRBV23-1 to TRBJ1-2; 7 bases are shared with TRBD1. TRBV23-1 is an open reading frame whose function is uncertain. J was trimmed by 0 bases and V by 2 bases; bases with no gene match: 3. This CDR3 is built from 15 residues.

The V gene is TRBV6-1, the J gene TRBJ2-3; D call uncertain. Trimming left V 3 bases short and J 6 bases short, with 7 bases between. The CDR3 has 12 amino acids. Per the germline V gene, CDR1 is MNHNS and CDR2 is SASEGT. CDR3 coding DNA: TGTGCCAGCAGTGAGAGGTTGGATACGCAGTATTTT. Translating it yields CASSERLDTQYF.

This rearrangement joins TRBV29-1 to TRBJ2-1; D not certain. This CDR3 has 15 amino acids. Germline V lookup: CDR1 SQVTM, CDR2 ANQGSEA. V lost 1 base and J 0 bases, leaving 10 bases between the germline ends. The CDR3 DNA is TGCAGCGTTGAAGGGCGGAGAAGCTCCTACAATGAGCAGTTCTTC. Protein sequence: CSVEGRRSSYNEQFF.

This clone appeared once. This chain connects TRBV7-9 to TRBJ2-7, with 11 bases that match TRBD1. Trimming removed 3 bases from V and 5 bases from J; junction bases left unmatched: 3. The CDR3 runs to 14 residues. Germline lookup yields CDR1 SEHNR and CDR2 FQNEAQ (reference sequence). CDR3 bases: TGTGCCAGCAGCTTGTGGACAGGGGGCCACGAGCAGTACTTC. It yields the protein CASSLWTGGHEQYF.

The V call is TRBV28, the J call TRBJ2-1, with 8 nucleotides matching TRBD2. The V and J ends lost 10 bases and 5 bases, in that order; junction bases with no gene match: 13. The CDR3 extends over 15 amino acids. Germline assignment: CDR1 MDHEN and CDR2 SYDVKM. CDR3 amino acids: CAISTGGLRHNEQFF. In nucleotides, the CDR3 is TGTGCCATTTCAACGGGAGGGCTCAGACACAATGAGCAGTTCTTC.

Notes on this clone: A read error may produce the germline difference seen at one junction end. J is TRBJ1-3 and V is TRBV13; D uncertain. CDR3 size: 13 residues. Germline CDR1 reads PRHDT; CDR2 reads FYEKMQ (reference sequence). The CDR3 DNA follows: TGTGCCAGCAGCGTGGACGTGGGAAGCACCATATATTTT. Translation: CASSVDVGSTIYF. Complete variable domain (other parts from reference TRBV13 and TRBJ1-3): AAGVIQSPRHLIKEKRETATLKCYPIPRHDTVYWYQQGPGQDPQFLISFYEKMQSDKGSIPDRFSAQQFSDYHSELNMSSLELGDSALYFCASSVDVGSTIYFGEGSWLTVV.

This chain uses TRBV5-8 with TRBJ2-2, with TRBD2 as a possible D gene (7 bases). V was clipped by 1 base and J by 5 bases, with 18 bases between them. The CDR3 length is 17 residues. Germline V gene sequence: CDR1 SGHTS, CDR2 YDEGEE. The CDR3 DNA reads TGTGCCAGCAGCTTGTCAATTCCGGGGGGCGTTACCGGGGAGCTGTTTTTT. This translates into CASSLSIPGGVTGELFF.

This clone came up once. The chain combines TRBV28 with TRBJ1-2, with TRBD1 as a possible D gene (6 bases). CDR1 and CDR2 (germline): MDHEN, SYDVKM. Trimming left V 1 base short and J 7 bases short, with 13 bases between. This CDR3 contains 14 residues. The CDR3 bases are TGTGCCAGCAGTTTATTGGGGGCCCGCACTGGCTACACCTTC. Translated, it gives CASSLLGARTGYTF.